A selection of T cell receptor beta chains follows, all from one sample in a study of blood T cell repertoires in COVID-19. Clones were sequenced by immunoSEQ multiplex PCR, and TCRdb holds only the in-frame ones, with some missing. The repertoire holds 95,000 to 150,000 clones, 80% to 85% seen once, with roughly 4% in the top ten. The source material was peripheral blood. Receptor source: a woman between 50 and 59 years old with acute or convalescent COVID-19. Both conserved end residues are part of each CDR3. The D gene is left open where the match is weak. Clone size is shown for a subset of rows, as once, few, many or a class of expanded clone.

abundance | d_gene | j_gene | v_gene | CDR3nt | CDR3aa
- | TRBD1 | TRBJ1-2 | TRBV19 | TGTGCCAGTACTTGGTCCCCGACAGGGGCCAACTATGGCTACACCTTC | CASTWSPTGANYGYTF
- | TRBD1 | TRBJ2-5 | TRBV9 | TGTGCCAGCAGCGTAGGGGGACAGCAAGAGACCCAGTACTTC | CASSVGGQQETQYF
- | TRBD2 | TRBJ2-7 | TRBV7-8 | TGTGCCAGCAGCTTACCGGGAGGGGATGAGCAGTACTTC | CASSLPGGDEQYF
- | - | TRBJ1-2 | TRBV9 | TGTGCCAGCAGCGTAGGGAGCGAAGCTGGTGGCTACACCTTC | CASSVGSEAGGYTF
- | TRBD2 | TRBJ2-5 | TRBV3-1/TRBV3-2 | TGTGCCAGCAGCCCCTGGGAGGCGGGAGTGGAGACCCAGTACTTC | CASSPWEAGVETQYF
- | TRBD2 | TRBJ2-1 | TRBV6-5 | TGTGCCAGCAGTCAACTAGCGGGGGGGATCAATGAGCAGTTCTTC | CASSQLAGGINEQFF
- | TRBD2 | TRBJ2-3 | TRBV9 | TGTGCCAGCAGCTCCGGGACTAGCGAGACAGATACGCAGTATTTT | CASSSGTSETDTQYF
- | TRBD2 | TRBJ2-1 | TRBV20-1 | TGCAGTGCTCGTGACGGGACTAGCGTGCGATACGTCTTC | CSARDGTSVRYVF
once | - | TRBJ2-7 | TRBV21-1 | TGTGCCAGCAGCAAGACGGCAGTAGGACTAGCGGGAGTATGCTACGAGCAGTACTTC | CASSKTAVGLAGVCYEQYF
- | - | TRBJ1-1 | TRBV7-3 | TGTGCCAGCAGCGCAGGCGGGGAAGCTTTCTTT | CASSAGGEAFF
- | TRBD1 | TRBJ1-2 | TRBV3-1/TRBV3-2 | TGTGCCAGCACCCCACAGGGGGGAGGCTATGGCTACACCTTC | CASTPQGGGYGYTF
- | - | TRBJ2-2 | TRBV30 | TGTGCCTGGAGGGGTCGACAGGCCTCTCAAACCGGGGAGCTGTTTTTT | CAWRGRQASQTGELFF
- | - | TRBJ2-6 | TRBV7-9 | TGTGCCAGCAGCTTCGATGACAGGTTCTCTGGGGCCAACGTCCTGACTTTC | CASSFDDRFSGANVLTF
- | TRBD2 | TRBJ2-1 | TRBV7-6 | TGTGCCAGCAGAAACGAAAGGGGACTAGCAGGGGGAGTGCAGAATGAGCAGTTCTTC | CASRNERGLAGGVQNEQFF
- | TRBD1 | TRBJ1-6 | TRBV27 | TGTGCCAGCAAGACAGGGGGCTCTGGCAATTCACCCCTCCACTTT | CASKTGGSGNSPLHF